This T cell receptor delta chain comes out of a study of gamma-delta chains in newborns, infants, children. Study-level information: Microbial exposure reportedly drives polyclonal innate γδ T cell expansion after birth.

Relative to its sample, this clone is medium-sized. CDR3 size: 17 residues. Germline V gene data show CDR1 as TVYSNPD and CDR2 as GDNSRS (reference sequence). V lost 3 bases and J 2 bases, leaving 25 bases between the germline ends. TCRdb reapplied CATT to the reads. The table shows 9,000 to 13,000 delta-chain clones, with 3.5% occurring only once. This receptor was identified in a child who was a newborn, infant or young child, either healthy, febrile or measles-vaccinated (not recorded which). Sequenced material: blood. The chain uses TRDV3 and TRDJ1; TRDD2 might be the D (5 bases). CDR3 in amino acids: CAFGSIRPLPGTDKLIF. DNA of the CDR3: TGTGCCTTCGGATCCATCAGACCCCTACCCGGAACCGATAAACTCATCTTT.